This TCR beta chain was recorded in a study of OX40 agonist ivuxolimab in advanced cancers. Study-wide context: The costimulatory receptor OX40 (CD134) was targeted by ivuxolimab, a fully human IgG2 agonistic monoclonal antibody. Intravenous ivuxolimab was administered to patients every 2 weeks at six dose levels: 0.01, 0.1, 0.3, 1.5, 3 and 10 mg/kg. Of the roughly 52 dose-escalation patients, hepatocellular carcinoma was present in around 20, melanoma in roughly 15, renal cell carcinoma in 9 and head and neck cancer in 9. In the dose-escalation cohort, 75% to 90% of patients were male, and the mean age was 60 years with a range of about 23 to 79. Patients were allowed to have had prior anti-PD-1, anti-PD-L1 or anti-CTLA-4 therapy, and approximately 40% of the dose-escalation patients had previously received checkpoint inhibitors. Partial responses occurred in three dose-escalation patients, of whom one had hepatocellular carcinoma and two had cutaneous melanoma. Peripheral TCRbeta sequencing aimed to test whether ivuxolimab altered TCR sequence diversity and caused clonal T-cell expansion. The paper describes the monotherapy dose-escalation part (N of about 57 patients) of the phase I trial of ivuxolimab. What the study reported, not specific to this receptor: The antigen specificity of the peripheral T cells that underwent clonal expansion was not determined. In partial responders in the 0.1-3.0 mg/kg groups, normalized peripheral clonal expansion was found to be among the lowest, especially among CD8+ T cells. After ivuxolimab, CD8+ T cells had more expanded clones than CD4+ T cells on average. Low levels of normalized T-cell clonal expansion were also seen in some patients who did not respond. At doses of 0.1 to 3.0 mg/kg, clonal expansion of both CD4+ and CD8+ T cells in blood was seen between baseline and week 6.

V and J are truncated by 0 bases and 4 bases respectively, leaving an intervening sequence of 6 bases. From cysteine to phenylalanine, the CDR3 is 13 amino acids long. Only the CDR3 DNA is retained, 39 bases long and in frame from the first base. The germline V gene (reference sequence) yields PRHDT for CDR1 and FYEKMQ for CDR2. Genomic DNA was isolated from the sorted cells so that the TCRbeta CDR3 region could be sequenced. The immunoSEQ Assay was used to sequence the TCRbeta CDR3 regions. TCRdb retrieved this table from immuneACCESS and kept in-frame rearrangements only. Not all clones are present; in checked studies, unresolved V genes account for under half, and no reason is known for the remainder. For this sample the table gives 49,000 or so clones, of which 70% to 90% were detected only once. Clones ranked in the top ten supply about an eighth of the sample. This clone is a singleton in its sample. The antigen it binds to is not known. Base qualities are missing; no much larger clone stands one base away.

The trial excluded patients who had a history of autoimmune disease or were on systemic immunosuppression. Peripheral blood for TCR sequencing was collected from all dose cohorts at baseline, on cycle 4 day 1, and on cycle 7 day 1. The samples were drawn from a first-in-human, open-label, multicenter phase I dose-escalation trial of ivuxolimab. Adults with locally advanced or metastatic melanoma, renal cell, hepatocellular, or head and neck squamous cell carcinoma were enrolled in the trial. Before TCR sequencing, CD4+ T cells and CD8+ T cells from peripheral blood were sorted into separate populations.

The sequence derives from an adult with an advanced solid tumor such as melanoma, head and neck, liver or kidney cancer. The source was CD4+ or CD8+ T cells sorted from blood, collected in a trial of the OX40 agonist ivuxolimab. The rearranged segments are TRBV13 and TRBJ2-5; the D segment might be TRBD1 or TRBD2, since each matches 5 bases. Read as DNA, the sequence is TGTGCCAGCAGCTTAGGTGGGGGAGAGACCCAGTACTTC. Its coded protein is CASSLGGGETQYF.